This TCR beta chain was observed in a study of blood T cell repertoires in COVID-19 (dated by TCRdb to 2018 to 2021). Concerning the study at large: Collaborator samples came from the United States, Italy and Spain and covered acute and convalescent phases of COVID-19. The prospective study material was composed of cDNA or gDNA derived from T cells, B-cell-depleted T cells, or PBMCs. Subjects who had been exposed to COVID-19, were actively infected with it, or had recovered from it provided the deeply sampled blood TCRbeta repertoires that made up the dataset. The repertoires were released in a freely available public database meant as a resource for research on the immune response to SARS-CoV-2. Samples came from the ongoing ImmuneRACE study (first 160 participants) plus 1,254 subjects from 6 global collaborators. The sample metadata nearly always contained a de-identified subject ID, COVID-19 status, age in years and sex. HLA class I and class II types, where available, came from metadata supplied by the sample provider rather than from assay-based typing.

General findings and caveats noted by the study authors: Clinical and demographic metadata were provided uncurated, with the amount varying by source and participant.

TCRbeta CDR3 regions were amplified from genomic DNA using the immunoSEQ Assay, a bias-controlled multiplex PCR. For the original study's pipeline: The number of nucleated cells in each sample was estimated from the amplification of reference gene primers within the assay. To quantify the absolute abundance of each unique TCRbeta CDR3 rearrangement, sequence reads were collapsed and filtered. For each sample, productive Simpson clonality was calculated by taking the square root of Simpson's diversity index across productive rearrangements. Here the immuneACCESS table is served through TCRdb, limited to in-frame sequences with V and J called. Missing clones are a known gap in these copies; in checked studies unresolved V genes cover under half, and the rest lacks a known reason. V and J calls and clone size are those listed in that table; D and trimming were worked out from the DNA. This sample lists approximately 88,000 clones; 87% were detected once. About 15% of the sample comes from the top ten.

CDR1 SGHRS and CDR2 YFSETQ were looked up in the germline V gene. V was cut back by 0 bases and J by 0 bases, leaving a gap of 16 bases between them. Inclusive of the bounding cysteine and phenylalanine, the CDR3 is 18 residues long. Only the CDR3 part of the read is kept: 54 bases, read in frame from the first base. Whole blood was collected in K2EDTA tubes by collaborating institutions according to the institutions' own protocols. For TCRbeta analysis, collaborator samples were shipped as frozen whole blood, as isolated PBMCs, or as DNA extracted from either sample type. About this clone itself: This receptor's antigen is unknown. No much larger clonotype is one base removed from it; base qualities were not supplied.

The TCR originated in a male donor with acute or convalescent COVID-19. The sequencing input was peripheral blood. The rearrangement combines TRBV5-1 with TRBJ2-1; a tentative D match to TRBD1 spans 6 bases. The DNA reads as follows: TGCGCCAGCAGCTTGGAACCGGACAGTCAGAGCTCCTACAATGAGCAGTTCTTC. The encoded protein is CASSLEPDSQSSYNEQFF.